Listed here is a single TCR beta chain. Per the original data handling: From reference gene primer amplification, estimates of nucleated cell counts were derived. Profiling relied on immunoSEQ multiplex PCR, and the TCRdb table lists in-frame clones only, not all of them. V and J calls and clone size are those listed in that table; D and trimming were worked out from the DNA. The table lists about 61,000 clones, about 90% of them singletons. These data are taken from a study of blood T cell repertoires in COVID-19. The wider study: Acute and convalescent COVID-19 specimens originated in the United States, Italy and Spain. PBMCs, B-cell-depleted T cells, or T cells were the source of the cDNA or gDNA that made up the material.

After removal of 4 bases from V and 3 bases from J, the junction contained 2 bases not matched to a gene. The germline V gene encodes CDR1 GTSNPN and CDR2 SVGIG (reference sequence). The CDR3 consists of 12 residues. The chain couples TRBV30 to TRBJ1-2; 7 nucleotides match TRBD1. The TCR comes from a woman between 50 and 59 years old with active or convalescent COVID-19. The sequencing sample was made of peripheral blood. In nucleotides, the CDR3 is TGTGCCTGGATAAGGGGGCACTATGGCTACACCTTC. Translated, it gives CAWIRGHYGYTF.